The 25 T cell receptor beta chains presented below share a single source sample, sequenced in a study of blood T cells in healthy people across ages. A sample-barcoded 5' primer and a J-beta primer mix were used in a second PCR of roughly 7 to 11 cycles. TCRdb fed the 5' RACE reads into MiXCR, producing one record per CDR3 protein. Of around 1,700,000 distinct CDR3 sequences listed, 28% are singletons. The material sequenced was blood. These receptors were collected from a woman in her 30s in good health.

The chain employs TRBV20-1 and TRBJ1-4; D unclear. The V end was cut by 6 bases, the J end by 10 bases, with 18 bases between. The CDR3 totals 13 residues. Germline values: CDR1 DFQATT, CDR2 SNEGSKA (reference sequence). CDR3 protein: CSAKDPTDGKLFF. The CDR3 region has the DNA TGCAGTGCCAAAGACCCGACCGACGGAAAACTGTTTTTT.

The V and J genes are TRBV7-7 and TRBJ2-5; 9 nucleotides line up with TRBD2. The V and J ends lost 5 bases and 2 bases, in that order; junction bases with no gene match: 12. CDR1 and CDR2 from the germline V gene are SSHAT and FNYEAQ (reference sequence). The CDR3 has 17 amino acids. The CDR3 is CASSLALAGDPQETQYF. CDR3 sequence (DNA): TGTGCCAGCAGCCTCGCTTTAGCGGGGGATCCGCAAGAGACCCAGTACTTC.

Remarks on this clonotype: This may arise from a read error, as a much more abundant clone is one base away. The chain carries TRBV10-3 and TRBJ1-2; TRBD1 aligns across 11 bases. The V gene's germline CDR1 is ENHRY and CDR2 SYGVKD. The CDR3 runs to 15 residues. The CDR3 region is CAVSDWDRGNYGYTF. The CDR3 DNA sequence: TGTGCCGTCAGTGATTGGGACAGGGGGAACTATGGCTACACCTTC.

This clonotype was seen at least ten times. This sequence joins TRBV7-2 and TRBJ2-7, with 9 bases fitting TRBD2. Germline CDR1 and CDR2: SGHTA and FQGNSA. V was clipped by 5 bases and J by 3 bases; unmatched bases: 8. The CDR3 spans 15 residues. The CDR3, as DNA: TGTGCCAGCAGCGTACAGGATAGCGGGAGCTACGAGCAGTACTTC. Translation: CASSVQDSGSYEQYF.

This chain connects TRBV7-3 to TRBJ2-7; 8 positions agree with TRBD1. The CDR3 runs to 15 residues. V lost 9 bases and J lost 6; bases outside the gene matches: 16. Looked up from germline, CDR1 is SGHTA and CDR2 is FQGTGA. CDR3 coding DNA: TGTGCCAGTAGCCCTTCCGGGACAGGTGGGATCGAGCAGTACTTC. Protein sequence: CASSPSGTGGIEQYF.

Concerning this clonotype itself: A much larger clonotype is one base distant, so this may be a read error. The CDR3, as DNA: TGCGCCAGCAGCTTGGGCGGACAGGGTATCTACGAGCAGTACGTC. This codes for CASSLGGQGIYEQYV. The chain links TRBV5-1 to TRBJ2-1, with TRBD1 identical over 8 bases. With the DNA end fitting TRBJ2-7 better, the J assignment may be wrong. CDR3 length: 15 amino acids. From germline, CDR1 is SGHRS and CDR2 YFSETQ.

A few counts support this clonotype. The chain employs TRBV27 and TRBJ1-5; TRBD1 is a possible D gene (5 bases). This CDR3 has 14 amino acids. Per the germline V gene, CDR1 is MNHEY and CDR2 is SMNVEV (reference sequence). V was shortened by 9 bases and J by 4 bases, with 16 bases between the two germline ends. In nucleotides, the CDR3 is TGTGCCAGTGGGGCCCAGGGTGGTAATCAGCCCCAGCATTTT. This gives the protein CASGAQGGNQPQHF.

The chain links TRBV20-1 to TRBJ1-2, with 9 bases matching TRBD1. J was trimmed by 6 bases and V by 3 bases; bases with no gene match: 5. The germline V gene encodes CDR1 DFQATT and CDR2 SNEGSKA (reference sequence). The CDR3 has 13 residues. CDR3 sequence (DNA): TGCAGTGCTAGTGACAGGGGGTTCGATGGCTACACCTTC. Translation gives CSASDRGFDGYTF.

This chain joins TRBV5-1 and TRBJ1-2; D call uncertain. The CDR3 has 14 amino acids. V shed 3 bases and J shed 3 bases, with 12 bases lying between them. In germline, CDR1 is SGHRS, CDR2 YFSETQ. DNA of the CDR3: TGCGCCAGCAGCTCGGACGGCGGGGACTATGGCTACACCTTC. Amino acid sequence: CASSSDGGDYGYTF.

On this clonotype: A junction boundary mismatches the germline segment, possibly from a read error. This chain links TRBV5-1 with TRBJ2-1; either TRBD1 or TRBD2 may fit D (5 bases each). The CDR3 is 17 residues long. Per the germline V gene, CDR1 is SGHRS and CDR2 is YFSETQ. The CDR3 protein is CASSLGELRRSGNEQFF. In DNA, the CDR3 is TGCGCCAGCAGTTTGGGGGAACTTCGCCGCTCGGGAAATGAGCAGTTCTTC.

V usage is TRBV18 and J usage is TRBJ1-4, with TRBD1 matching over 7 bases. The CDR3 extends over 14 amino acids. From germline, CDR1 is KGHSH and CDR2 LQKENI. J gave up 8 bases and V 2 bases, and 5 bases lay outside the gene matches. CDR3 residues: CASSPGTVEEKLFF. The CDR3 region has the DNA TGTGCCAGCTCACCAGGGACAGTCGAGGAAAAACTGTTTTTT.

A note on this clonotype: This may arise from a read error, as a much more abundant clone is one base away. This chain links TRBV7-6 with TRBJ2-5; 7 bases line up with TRBD2. The J segment lost 11 bases and the V segment lost 0 bases, leaving 9 bases of the junction unmatched. Germline CDR1 SGHVS, CDR2 FNYEAQ. The CDR3 spans 14 residues. The CDR3 bases are TGTGCCAGCAGCTTAGCTACTAGCGAGGATGAGCAGTACTTC. Amino acid sequence: CASSLATSEDEQYF.

This clonotype has only a few counts. The chain is built from TRBV20-1 and TRBJ1-5; unclear D gene. V gave up 3 bases and J gave up 5 bases, with 14 bases separating them. The length of the CDR3 is 14 residues. The germline CDR1 and CDR2 sequences are DFQATT and SNEGSKA (reference sequence). Here the CDR3 DNA reads TGCAGTGCTAGTAGAGGGTGGCCGGATCAGCCCCAGCATTTT. Encoded protein: CSASRGWPDQPQHF.

On this clonotype itself: Germline is not matched at one junction end, which may reflect a read error. This rearrangement joins TRBV9 to TRBJ1-5, with 8 bases that match TRBD1. Germline lookup yields CDR1 SGDLS and CDR2 YYNGEE. The CDR3 is 13 residues long. The CDR3 coding sequence is TGTGCCAACAGCGCCACAGGGGGTCAGCCCCAGCATTTT. Protein: CANSATGGQPQHF.

The J gene is TRBJ2-3, the V gene TRBV12-3 or TRBV12-4; perhaps TRBD1 as D (6 bases). CDR3 size: 15 residues. The V end lost 5 bases, the J end lost 0 bases, and 12 bases lay between the germline ends. DNA of the CDR3: TGTGCCAGCAGTGATACAGGGTCCAGCACAGATACGCAGTATTTT. This translates into CASSDTGSSTDTQYF.

The chain links TRBV3-1 to TRBJ1-5; 7 nucleotides agree with TRBD1. The J segment lost 4 bases and the V segment lost 5 bases, leaving 8 bases of the junction unmatched. Germline assignment: CDR1 LGHDT and CDR2 YNNKEL (reference sequence). The CDR3 runs 15 residues. CDR3 loop: CASSSGTVANQPQHF. DNA for the CDR3: TGTGCCAGCAGCTCCGGGACAGTTGCTAATCAGCCCCAGCATTTT.

This chain joins TRBV4-2 and TRBJ2-6, with D possibly TRBD2 on 5 matching bases. Per the germline V gene, CDR1 is LGHNA and CDR2 is YNFKEQ. Between the trimmed V and J ends, which lost 0 bases and 2 bases, there was a span of 14 bases. This CDR3 comprises 18 residues. CDR3: CASSQEHEGATGANVLTF. CDR3 sequence (DNA): TGTGCCAGCAGCCAAGAGCATGAGGGTGCTACTGGGGCCAACGTCCTGACTTTC.

This clonotype came up many times. One end of the junction varies from germline; a read error may be responsible. The chain carries TRBV28 and TRBJ2-3; D is unclear. The germline V gene encodes CDR1 MDHEN and CDR2 SYDVKM. The CDR3 is 14 residues long. CDR3: CASSVQPLADTQYF. CDR3 nucleotides: TGTGCTAGCAGCGTGCAACCACTGGCAGATACGCAGTATTTT.

This rearrangement joins TRBV3-1 to TRBJ1-2, with TRBD1 as a possible D gene (6 bases). Germline CDR1 is LGHDT and CDR2 is YNNKEL (reference sequence). V lost 6 bases, J lost 6 bases, and 14 bases lay in between. The CDR3 loop spans 13 amino acids. The CDR3 DNA reads TGTGCCAGCAGGGATCTAGGGGGAGATGGCTACACCTTC. Its translation: CASRDLGGDGYTF. The complete variable domain, with remaining parts taken from reference TRBV3-1 and TRBJ1-2, reads DTAVSQTPKYLVTQMGNDKSIKCEQNLGHDTMYWYKQDSKKFLKIMFSYNNKELIINETVPNRFSPKSPDKAHLNLHINSLELGDSAVYFCASRDLGGDGYTFGSGTRLTVV.

This clonotype was seen many times. The V call is TRBV7-2, the J call TRBJ2-4; no definite D call. The CDR3 covers 15 residues. CDR1 is SGHTA, CDR2 FQGNSA, per germline. The V and J ends lost 5 bases and 0 bases respectively, with 11 bases between them. CDR3 nucleotides: TGTGCCAGCAGCCAAGAAGGCCCAGCCAAAAACATTCAGTACTTC. Translation: CASSQEGPAKNIQYF.

The V call is TRBV20-1, the J call TRBJ2-5, with D perhaps TRBD2 (6 bases). CDR3 size: 14 residues. The V and J ends lost 6 bases and 2 bases respectively, with 16 bases between them. The germline CDR1 and CDR2 sequences are DFQATT and SNEGSKA (reference sequence). The CDR3 DNA reads TGCAGTGCCCCTAACGGGAGAGGGCAAGAGACCCAGTACTTC. Protein sequence: CSAPNGRGQETQYF.

This clonotype was observed many times. The gene calls are TRBV6-5 and TRBJ2-7; tentative D call: TRBD2 (5 bases). Germline values: CDR1 MNHEY, CDR2 SVGAGI. This CDR3 comprises 13 residues. V shed 10 bases and J shed 3 bases, with 16 bases lying between them. The CDR3 DNA reads as TGTGCCACCAAGCGTCGAGGAGGCTACGAGCAGTACTTC. Translation gives CATKRRGGYEQYF.

This clonotype was counted between two and nine times. The genes are TRBV10-1 and TRBJ2-7, with D uncertain. The CDR3 is made up of 13 amino acids. Germline CDR1 is WNHNN and CDR2 is SYGVQD (reference sequence). V was clipped by 4 bases and J by 5 bases, with 12 bases between them. The CDR3 loop reads CASSAGGQNEQYF. CDR3 coding DNA: TGCGCCAGCAGTGCCGGCGGTCAAAACGAGCAGTACTTC.

There are a few counts of this clonotype. The V and J genes are TRBV5-1 and TRBJ1-5; 7 bases agree with TRBD1. Unmatched junction bases numbered 5, after V lost 3 bases and J lost 2 bases. This CDR3 has 15 amino acids. Germline lookup yields CDR1 SGHRS and CDR2 YFSETQ. CDR3 residues: CASSYTGEGNQPQHF. CDR3 nucleotides: TGCGCCAGCAGCTATACAGGGGAGGGCAATCAGCCCCAGCATTTT.

This chain uses TRBV12-5 with TRBJ2-2; 10 nucleotides match TRBD2. The V and J ends lost 0 bases and 2 bases, in that order; junction bases with no gene match: 6. The CDR3 is 18 residues long. The germline V gene has CDR1 LGHNT and CDR2 FRNRAP. The CDR3 region is CASGLVLTSGVNTGELFF. For the CDR3, the DNA is TGTGCTAGTGGTTTGGTACTCACTAGCGGGGTTAACACCGGGGAGCTGTTTTTT.